Below, 13 T cell receptor beta chains from the same sample are listed, as sequenced in a study of neurological immune-mediated disorders. In TCRdb, the 5' RACE reads were re-called with MiXCR into one record per CDR3 protein. The sample includes more than 50,000 distinct CDR3 sequences, about 4% seen only once; the top ten take 1.3%. Material for sequencing was PBMCs. All receptors derive from a man aged 30 to 45 with multiple sclerosis.

This clonotype was detected ten times or more. This chain uses TRBV4-1 with TRBJ2-3, with a tentative D call TRBD2 (6 bases). This CDR3 has 15 amino acids. V lost 4 bases to trimming and J lost 0 bases, with 11 bases between them. Per germline, CDR1 MGHRA and CDR2 YSYEKL. The CDR3 DNA sequence: TGCGCCAGCAGCCCGCGGGGACCTAGCACAGATACGCAGTATTTT. Amino acids: CASSPRGPSTDTQYF.

This clonotype was observed many times. The V gene is TRBV5-1, the J gene TRBJ1-2, with 9 bases that match TRBD1. CDR1 SGHRS and CDR2 YFSETQ come from the germline V gene. V was clipped by 0 bases and J by 14 bases; unmatched bases: 11. This CDR3 region has 14 residues. CDR3 protein: CASSLDGTGTPGTF. In nucleotides, the CDR3 is TGCGCCAGCAGCTTGGACGGGACAGGGACACCGGGGACCTTC.

There are many counts of this clonotype. This chain uses TRBV20-1 with TRBJ1-4, with a tentative D call TRBD1 (6 bases). Germline CDR1 reads DFQATT; CDR2 reads SNEGSKA (reference sequence). There are 15 residues in the CDR3. V lost 5 bases and J lost 4, with 17 bases in between. The CDR3 DNA sequence: TGCAGTGCTGGGCAGGGGCCGGGGTATAATGAAAAACTGTTTTTT. This encodes CSAGQGPGYNEKLFF.

In its sample, this clonotype was seen many times. The rearrangement uses TRBV20-1 and TRBJ2-2; 7 bases fit TRBD1. CDR1 DFQATT and CDR2 SNEGSKA come from the germline V gene (reference sequence). V lost 4 bases and J lost 6; bases outside the gene matches: 5. The CDR3 length is 13 residues. Here the CDR3 DNA reads TGCAGTGCTACGACAGGGCTCGCCGGGGAGCTGTTTTTT. It specifies CSATTGLAGELFF.

This clonotype was seen at least ten times. The chain is built from TRBV7-6 and TRBJ1-4, with a possible D match to TRBD1 (5 bases). The V gene's germline CDR1 is SGHVS and CDR2 FNYEAQ. CDR3 length: 16 residues. V was shortened by 1 base and J by 5 bases, with 14 bases between the two germline ends. The CDR3 sequence is CASSLGLGPLNEKLFF. CDR3 in DNA: TGTGCCAGCAGCTTAGGCCTGGGACCCTTAAATGAAAAACTGTTTTTT.

This clonotype was found many times. This sequence joins TRBV7-9 and TRBJ2-3; 10 bases are a match to TRBD2. V dropped 5 bases and J dropped 5; count of bases not matched to a gene: 4. The germline V gene has CDR1 SEHNR and CDR2 FQNEAQ (reference sequence). The CDR3 is 14 residues long. Here the CDR3 reads CASSSGGAIDTQYF. CDR3 nucleotide sequence: TGTGCCAGCAGCAGCGGGGGGGCAATAGATACGCAGTATTTT.

This clonotype was seen a few times. The chain is built from TRBV20-1 and TRBJ1-2; 10 nucleotides agree with TRBD1. V gave up 4 bases and J gave up 7 bases; unmatched junction bases: 9. The CDR3 runs 14 residues. The germline V gene encodes CDR1 DFQATT and CDR2 SNEGSKA (reference sequence). The CDR3 DNA is TGCAGTGCTATTCCGGGACAGGGGAATCTTGGCTACACCTTC. Protein sequence: CSAIPGQGNLGYTF.

This clonotype was observed many times. The gene calls are TRBV10-3 and TRBJ2-7; TRBD1 matches at 8 bases. This CDR3 comprises 13 residues. V was pared by 7 bases and J by 0 bases, with 2 bases of the junction left unmatched. CDR1 is ENHRY and CDR2 is SYGVKD in the germline V gene. The CDR3 coding sequence is TGTGCCATCAACGGACAGGGCTCCTACGAGCAGTACTTC. Encoded protein: CAINGQGSYEQYF.

The table lists this clonotype with many counts. DNA for the CDR3: TGTGCCAGCAGTTTAACAGAGAACACTGAAGCTTTCTTT. Translation: CASSLTENTEAFF. The chain employs TRBV12-3 or TRBV12-4 and TRBJ1-1; D gene unclear. V gave up 2 bases and J gave up 1 base, with 5 bases separating them. This CDR3 has 13 residues.

This clonotype was seen many times. This chain links TRBV7-2 with TRBJ1-3, with 10 bases identical to TRBD1. Germline CDR1 reads SGHTA; CDR2 reads FQGNSA. The CDR3 runs 15 residues. J was trimmed by 6 bases and V by 5 bases; bases with no gene match: 7. CDR3 residues: CASSIQGQGLNTIYF. CDR3 sequence (DNA): TGTGCCAGCAGCATCCAGGGACAGGGGCTAAACACCATATATTTT.

This clonotype was recorded many times. The chain has TRBV14 and TRBJ1-2; 10 bases align to TRBD1. J was trimmed by 2 bases and V by 6 bases; bases with no gene match: 12. The V gene's germline CDR1 is SGHDN and CDR2 FVKESK. CDR3 size: 17 residues. The CDR3 bases are TGTGCCAGCAGACGAAAACTGGACAGGGGGACCAACTATGGCTACACCTTC. Its protein product is CASRRKLDRGTNYGYTF. Using reference TRBV14 and TRBJ1-2 for the parts outside the CDR3, the full variable domain is EAGVTQFPSHSVIEKGQTVTLRCDPISGHDNLYWYRRVMGKEIKFLLHFVKESKQDESGMPNNRFLAERTGGTYSTLKVQPAELEDSGVYFCASRRKLDRGTNYGYTFGSGTRLTVV.

In this sample, this clonotype turned up many times. The chain uses TRBV20-1 and TRBJ2-3, with 9 bases identical to TRBD2. The junction had 13 bases not matched to a gene; V was cut back by 6 bases and J by 9 bases. Germline V gene data show CDR1 as DFQATT and CDR2 as SNEGSKA (reference sequence). This CDR3 is built from 14 residues. The CDR3 protein is CSAASSGGGVTQYF. DNA for the CDR3: TGCAGTGCCGCGTCCAGCGGCGGGGGGGTCACGCAGTATTTT.

On this clonotype: This may be a read error: a much more frequent sequence differs by one nucleotide. The rearrangement links TRBV6-2 or TRBV6-3 to TRBJ1-4; D gene ambiguous. This CDR3 contains 14 residues. V was trimmed by 4 bases and J by 8 bases, leaving 14 bases between them. Germline CDR1 MNHEY, CDR2 SVGEGT. The CDR3 DNA follows: TGTGCCAGCAGTTGGGCTAATCGTGACGAAAAACTGTTTTTT. It specifies CASSWANRDEKLFF.